One T cell receptor (beta chain) is described in this entry. The antigen remains unidentified. The data stem from a study of CD8 T cells in ankylosing spondylitis. Study-level findings and limits: Blood from ankylosing spondylitis patients appeared to carry a characteristic eight-variant TCR beta motif. In peripheral blood, disease-linked CD8+ clones occurred at relatively low frequencies. The clones that were linked to disease were reported to be significantly enriched in matched synovial fluid samples from ankylosing spondylitis patients. Existing reports had already noted some motif variants in reactive arthritis synovial fluid and blood.

Germline V CDR1 and CDR2: LGHNA, YSLEER. The CDR3 length is 15 residues. V dropped 3 bases and J dropped 1 base, with 12 bases sitting between them. Making the TCR beta libraries involved quantitative 5'-RACE with molecular barcodes. TCRdb re-called the 5' RACE reads through MiXCR, storing one row per CDR3 protein. The table records 700,000 to 850,000 distinct CDR3 sequences, about 11% of them present only once. The chain joins TRBV4-3 to TRBJ2-5; the D call may be TRBD1 or TRBD2 (5 bases each). The origin of this receptor is a male donor with ankylosing spondylitis. Sequencing was carried out using blood, either unsorted or a sorted T cell fraction (not recorded which). The CDR3 protein is CASSQGPRGQETQYF. For the CDR3, the DNA is TGCGCCAGCAGCCAGGGACCTAGGGGCCAAGAGACCCAGTACTTC.